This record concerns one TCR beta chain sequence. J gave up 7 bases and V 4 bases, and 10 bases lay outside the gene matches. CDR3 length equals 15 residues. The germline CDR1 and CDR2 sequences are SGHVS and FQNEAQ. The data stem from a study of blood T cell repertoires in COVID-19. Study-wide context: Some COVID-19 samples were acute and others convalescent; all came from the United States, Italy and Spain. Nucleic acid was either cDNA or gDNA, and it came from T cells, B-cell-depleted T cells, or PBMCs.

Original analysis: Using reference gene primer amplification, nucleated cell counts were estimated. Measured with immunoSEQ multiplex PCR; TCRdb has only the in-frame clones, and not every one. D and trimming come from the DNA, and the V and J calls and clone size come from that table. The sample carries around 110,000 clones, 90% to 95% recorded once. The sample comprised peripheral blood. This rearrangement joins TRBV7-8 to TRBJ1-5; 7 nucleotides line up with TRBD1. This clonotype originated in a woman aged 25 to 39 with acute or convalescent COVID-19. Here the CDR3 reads CASSSKRTGRQPQHF. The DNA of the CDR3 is TGTGCCAGCAGCTCGAAGAGGACAGGTCGACAGCCCCAGCATTTT.